These T cell receptor beta chains were read from a single sample in a study of CD8 T cells in Susac syndrome. TCRdb ran MiXCR on the immunoSEQ multiplex PCR reads and lists one entry per CDR3 protein. This repertoire shows about 200,000 distinct CDR3 sequences, around 96% found once; its top ten account for about 0.096%. The sample consisted of CD4+ T cells from PBMCs. The receptors stem from a human donor with multiple sclerosis. Each CDR3 is given with its conserved first and last residue. The D gene is left open where the match is weak. Rows may omit the clone size; those that give it use once, few, many or a size class.

CDR3 length: 14
J gene: TRBJ2-3
clone size: -
V gene: TRBV29-1
D gene: -
CDR3 DNA: TGCAGCGTTGATTCCGGGAGCGGCACAGATACGCAGTATTTT
CDR3 protein: CSVDSGSGTDTQYF

CDR3 length: 12
J gene: TRBJ2-5
clone size: -
V gene: TRBV30
D gene: -
CDR3 DNA: TGTGCCTGGGAACTTCTCCAAGAGACCCAGTACTTC
CDR3 protein: CAWELLQETQYF

CDR3 length: 13
J gene: TRBJ1-1
clone size: -
V gene: TRBV18
D gene: -
CDR3 DNA: TGTGCCAGCTCACCGTCGACACTGATTGAAGCTTTCTTT
CDR3 protein: CASSPSTLIEAFF

CDR3 length: 13
J gene: TRBJ2-7
clone size: -
V gene: TRBV11-2
D gene: TRBD1
CDR3 DNA: TGTGCCAGCACCACTAGACAGGGCTACGAGCAGTACTTC
CDR3 protein: CASTTRQGYEQYF

CDR3 length: 13
J gene: TRBJ2-3
clone size: -
V gene: TRBV3-1
D gene: TRBD2
CDR3 DNA: TGTGCCAGCAGCCCGGGACTAGGAGATACGCAGTATTTT
CDR3 protein: CASSPGLGDTQYF

CDR3 length: 12
J gene: TRBJ2-1
clone size: -
V gene: TRBV2
D gene: -
CDR3 DNA: TGTGCCAGCCGAATTGGGACATCCGAGCAGTTCTTC
CDR3 protein: CASRIGTSEQFF

CDR3 length: 14
J gene: TRBJ2-3
clone size: -
V gene: TRBV29-1
D gene: TRBD2
CDR3 DNA: TGCAGCGCTAGGACTAGCGGGGTTCGGGATACGCAGTATTTT
CDR3 protein: CSARTSGVRDTQYF

CDR3 length: 14
J gene: TRBJ2-5
clone size: -
V gene: TRBV4-1
D gene: TRBD1
CDR3 DNA: TGCGCCAGCAGCCAGAACAGGGGGCGAGAGACCCAGTACTTC
CDR3 protein: CASSQNRGRETQYF

CDR3 length: 16
J gene: TRBJ1-1
clone size: -
V gene: TRBV18
D gene: -
CDR3 DNA: TGTGCCAGCTCACCACCGCCCCGGCTGGGGTACACTGAAGCTTTCTTT
CDR3 protein: CASSPPPRLGYTEAFF

CDR3 length: 15
J gene: TRBJ2-1
clone size: -
V gene: TRBV20-1
D gene: TRBD2
CDR3 DNA: TGCAGTGCTAGGACTAGCGCAGGTCCCTACAATGAGCAGTTCTTC
CDR3 protein: CSARTSAGPYNEQFF

CDR3 length: 14
J gene: TRBJ2-5
clone size: -
V gene: TRBV14
D gene: TRBD1
CDR3 DNA: TGTGCCAGCAGCCCGACAGGGGGCCTGGAGACCCAGTACTTC
CDR3 protein: CASSPTGGLETQYF

CDR3 length: 12
J gene: TRBJ2-1
clone size: -
V gene: TRBV6-1
D gene: -
CDR3 DNA: TGTGCCAGCAAAGACCCAGGCGGCCGGCAGTTCTTC
CDR3 protein: CASKDPGGRQFF

CDR3 length: 13
J gene: TRBJ2-3
clone size: -
V gene: TRBV5-1
D gene: -
CDR3 DNA: TGCGCCAGCAGCTTGGTTCCCACAGATACGCAGTATTTT
CDR3 protein: CASSLVPTDTQYF

CDR3 length: 13
J gene: TRBJ1-2
clone size: -
V gene: TRBV29-1
D gene: -
CDR3 DNA: TGCAGCGTTGATCTAGGCAGGGTGGAAGGCTACACCTTC
CDR3 protein: CSVDLGRVEGYTF

CDR3 length: 13
J gene: TRBJ2-7
clone size: -
V gene: TRBV6-5
D gene: -
CDR3 DNA: TGTGCCAGCTCCCCGGGGCCAGGGGCCAAGCAGTACTTC
CDR3 protein: CASSPGPGAKQYF

CDR3 length: 12
J gene: TRBJ1-2
clone size: -
V gene: TRBV20-1
D gene: -
CDR3 DNA: TGCAGTGCTAGAGCACAGGGAGGAGGCTACACCTTC
CDR3 protein: CSARAQGGGYTF

CDR3 length: 15
J gene: TRBJ2-7
clone size: -
V gene: TRBV18
D gene: TRBD1
CDR3 DNA: TGTGCCAGCTCACCTCCGGGACAGGGAGGCTACGAGCAGTACTTC
CDR3 protein: CASSPPGQGGYEQYF

CDR3 length: 11
J gene: TRBJ2-7
clone size: once
V gene: TRBV7-9
D gene: -
CDR3 DNA: TGTGCCAGCAGCCCCAGGGACGAGCAGTACTTC
CDR3 protein: CASSPRDEQYF

CDR3 length: 14
J gene: TRBJ2-7
clone size: -
V gene: TRBV20-1
D gene: -
CDR3 DNA: TGCAGTGCTAGAGACCCTCACCAGACCTACGAGCAGTACTTC
CDR3 protein: CSARDPHQTYEQYF

CDR3 length: 13
J gene: TRBJ2-3
clone size: -
V gene: TRBV29-1
D gene: -
CDR3 DNA: TGCAGCGTTGAAGATCATGGAGCAGATACGCAGTATTTT
CDR3 protein: CSVEDHGADTQYF

CDR3 length: 15
J gene: TRBJ2-7
clone size: -
V gene: TRBV27
D gene: -
CDR3 DNA: TGTGCCAGCAGACCCAGGGGAACGGGCCCCGGTCGTCGGTACTTC
CDR3 protein: CASRPRGTGPGRRYF

CDR3 length: 16
J gene: TRBJ2-5
clone size: -
V gene: TRBV4-2
D gene: TRBD2
CDR3 DNA: TGTGCCAGCAGCCAGAGGACTAGCGGGAATGGAGAGACCCAGTACTTC
CDR3 protein: CASSQRTSGNGETQYF

CDR3 length: 13
J gene: TRBJ1-1
clone size: -
V gene: TRBV7-9
D gene: -
CDR3 DNA: TGTGCCAGCGGCCGGACAGTGAACACTGAAGCTTTCTTT
CDR3 protein: CASGRTVNTEAFF

CDR3 length: 18
J gene: TRBJ2-1
clone size: once
V gene: TRBV3-1
D gene: TRBD1
CDR3 DNA: TGTGCCAGCAGCCAAGTGGGACAGCTGTTTAGCGAGGTCAATGAGCAGTTCTTC
CDR3 protein: CASSQVGQLFSEVNEQFF

CDR3 length: 22
J gene: TRBJ2-3
clone size: -
V gene: TRBV3-1
D gene: TRBD2
CDR3 DNA: TGTGCCAGCAGCCAAGGCCGAGGTTGGAGGGTCACTAGCGGGGGGGCCCCAGATACGCAGTATTTT
CDR3 protein: CASSQGRGWRVTSGGAPDTQYF

CDR3 length: 16
J gene: TRBJ2-7
clone size: once
V gene: TRBV10-3
D gene: -
CDR3 DNA: TGTGCCATCAGTGATAATCGGGGACACACATCGTACGAGCAGTACTTC
CDR3 protein: CAISDNRGHTSYEQYF

CDR3 length: 11
J gene: TRBJ1-1
clone size: -
V gene: TRBV29-1
D gene: -
CDR3 DNA: TGCAGCGCACATAAGAACACTGAAGCTTTCTTT
CDR3 protein: CSAHKNTEAFF

CDR3 length: 15
J gene: TRBJ2-6
clone size: -
V gene: TRBV12-3/TRBV12-4
D gene: -
CDR3 DNA: TGTGCCAGCAGTTTATCGGAGGCTGGGGCCAACGTCCTGACTTTC
CDR3 protein: CASSLSEAGANVLTF

CDR3 length: 14
J gene: TRBJ2-5
clone size: -
V gene: TRBV5-1
D gene: -
CDR3 DNA: TGCGCCAGCAGCTTTAAGGCCTCCTGGGAGACCCAGTACTTC
CDR3 protein: CASSFKASWETQYF

CDR3 length: 11
J gene: TRBJ1-1
clone size: -
V gene: TRBV12-3/TRBV12-4
D gene: -
CDR3 DNA: TGTGCCAGCAGAGTTGGCGCTGAAGCTTTCTTT
CDR3 protein: CASRVGAEAFF